These 3 T cell receptor beta chains share one sample of origin, sequenced in a study of blood T cell repertoires in COVID-19. Profiling relied on immunoSEQ multiplex PCR, and the TCRdb table lists in-frame clones only, not all of them. The data contain around 180,000 clones, about 85% of them singletons. Material: peripheral blood. The receptors were gathered from a man older than 75 with COVID-19, enrolled during active disease.

The rearrangement joins TRBV3-1 (or the pseudogene TRBV3-2) to TRBJ2-5; D not certain. V dropped 4 bases and J dropped 5 bases, with 8 bases sitting between them. The CDR3 spans 12 residues. In germline, CDR1 is LGHDT, CDR2 YNNKEL (reference sequence). CDR3 DNA: TGTGCCAGCAGCCCCTTCGGGGAGACCCAGTACTTC. Its protein is CASSPFGETQYF.

The rearrangement links TRBV7-2 to TRBJ1-2, with D possibly matching TRBD1 (6 bases). CDR1 SGHTA and CDR2 FQGNSA come from the germline V gene. The CDR3 has 15 residues. The V gene lost 4 bases and the J gene lost 6 bases, with 18 bases spanning the gap. The CDR3 coding sequence is TGTGCCAGCAGCTCGCGTAGTTGGGAGGGGGATGGCTACACCTTC. Protein sequence: CASSSRSWEGDGYTF.

V usage is TRBV5-1 and J usage is TRBJ2-1; the match to TRBD2 covers 9 bases. CDR1 SGHRS and CDR2 YFSETQ come from the germline V gene. After removal of 0 bases from V and 8 bases from J, the junction contained 6 bases not matched to a gene. The CDR3 consists of 15 residues. The CDR3 sequence: CASSLGRGGRDEQFF. The CDR3 region has the DNA TGCGCCAGCAGCTTGGGGCGGGGGGGCCGCGATGAGCAGTTCTTC. The full variable domain, in which reference TRBV5-1 and TRBJ2-1 provide the parts outside the CDR3, is KAGVTQTPRYLIKTRGQQVTLSCSPISGHRSVSWYQQTPGQGLQFLFEYFSETQRNKGNFPGRFSGRQFSNSRSEMNVSTLELGDSALYLCASSLGRGGRDEQFFGPGTRLTVL.